This T cell receptor beta chain was sequenced during a study of T cells after yellow fever vaccination. Overall study: SMART-Seq v4 Ultra Low Input prepared the low-cell-number fractions.

Overall study results and limits: CD4 and CD8 compartments shared a small share of clonotypes.

The CDR3 consists of 14 residues. V shed 4 bases, J shed 4 bases, and the junction held 6 bases outside the gene matches. CDR1 is SGHDN, CDR2 FVKESK, per germline. Conversion of TCR transcripts into cDNA relied on 5'RACE template switching, which added a universal primer site and UMIs. TCRdb redid the calling of the 5' RACE reads with MiXCR, one entry per CDR3 protein. Among some 600,000 distinct CDR3 sequences listed, 10% to 15% were seen once. In regard to this clonotype: Its antigen is undetermined.

The rearrangement joins TRBV14 to TRBJ1-1; TRBD1 aligns across 7 bases. The source was PBMCs, collected on the day of the yellow fever booster vaccination. This sequence was found in a man aged 25-40 years who received the YFV17D yellow fever vaccine. CDR3 region: CASSRGGLGTEAFF. The CDR3 DNA reads TGTGCCAGCAGCCGAGGGGGCCTCGGCACTGAAGCTTTCTTT.